Detailed here is one T cell receptor (beta chain). The antigen is not known. These data belong to a study of blood T cells in healthy people across ages. Across the study: Researchers report that template switching captured about one barcoded beta molecule per two T cells. Study results and caveats: With unsorted PBMCs, a conclusive comparison of naive versus antigen-experienced cells was not possible.

Isolation per sample recovered at least 7 million PBMCs. A minimum of 5.5 micrograms of total RNA was extracted per sample. PCR was performed a second time for 7 to 11 cycles using a sample-barcoded 5' primer and a J-beta primer mix. TCRdb passed the 5' RACE reads through MiXCR, listing each CDR3 protein once. The sample comprises hundreds of thousands of distinct CDR3 sequences, around 50% of which are singletons, and 20% to 30% rests with the top ten. The CDR3 is 17 amino acids. V was clipped by 2 bases and J by 0 bases, with 17 bases between them. Germline V gene data show CDR1 as SGHDN and CDR2 as FVKESK.

The genes are TRBV14 and TRBJ2-7; TRBD2 might be the D (7 bases). The source material was blood. The TCR comes from a man aged 35-49 years in good health. The CDR3 loop is CASSQLNGGLASYEQYF. CDR3 DNA sequence: TGTGCCAGCAGCCAACTAAACGGGGGGCTAGCCTCCTACGAGCAGTACTTC.